Below are 11 T cell receptor beta chains sequenced from a single sample in a study of Tregs in tolerant kidney transplant recipients. Profiling relied on immunoSEQ multiplex PCR, and the TCRdb table lists in-frame clones only, not all of them. This table holds more than 60,000 clones, approximately 85% found once. The sequences come from Tregs from blood, collected before the transplant. These receptors were collected from a human donor who received a combined kidney and bone marrow transplant.

The chain couples TRBV20-1 to TRBJ1-1; TRBD1 aligns across 8 bases. Germline V gene data show CDR1 as DFQATT and CDR2 as SNEGSKA (reference sequence). The CDR3 spans 11 residues. The CDR3 protein is CMGQEGTEAFF. CDR3 DNA: TGCATGGGACAGGAGGGGACTGAAGCTTTCTTT.

The chain recombines TRBV5-1 with TRBJ1-2; D possibly corresponds to TRBD1 (5 bases). V was shortened by 3 bases and J by 7 bases, with 10 bases between the two germline ends. CDR1 SGHRS and CDR2 YFSETQ come from the germline V gene. This CDR3 has 12 residues. CDR3 loop: CASSSGTGGYTF. CDR3 in DNA: TGCGCCAGCAGCTCCGGGACCGGTGGCTACACCTTC. Combining the CDR3 with reference TRBV5-1 and TRBJ1-2 gives the whole variable domain KAGVTQTPRYLIKTRGQQVTLSCSPISGHRSVSWYQQTPGQGLQFLFEYFSETQRNKGNFPGRFSGRQFSNSRSEMNVSTLELGDSALYLCASSSGTGGYTFGSGTRLTVV.

This clone was seen a handful of times. The rearrangement joins TRBV25-1 to TRBJ1-4; D possibly corresponds to TRBD1 (5 bases). The V end lost 5 bases, the J end lost 8 bases, and 18 bases lay between the germline ends. Germline V lookup: CDR1 MGHDK, CDR2 SYGVNS. This CDR3 region has 15 residues. CDR3 loop: CASSSWGGQGEKLFF. The CDR3 DNA is TGTGCCAGCAGTTCCTGGGGGGGTCAGGGAGAAAAACTGTTTTTT.

This chain joins TRBV6-5 and TRBJ2-1, with a tentative D call TRBD2 (5 bases). Germline values: CDR1 MNHEY, CDR2 SVGAGI. The CDR3 contains 12 residues. Trimming removed 0 bases from V and 8 bases from J, with 5 bases in between. The CDR3 loop is CASSYSRDEQFF. DNA for the CDR3: TGTGCCAGCAGTTACTCGAGGGATGAGCAGTTCTTC.

A word on this clone: Other DNA sequences in the sample encode the same CDR3. The V and J genes are TRBV5-6 and TRBJ1-1; maybe TRBD1 (6 bases). Looked up from germline, CDR1 is SGHDT and CDR2 is YYEEEE. The CDR3 sequence is 16 residues long. The V end was cut by 4 bases, the J end by 1 base, with 17 bases between. In DNA, the CDR3 is TGTGCCAGCAGCGTTGGTCGGGGGGGCCGGAACACTGAAGCTTTCTTT. As protein: CASSVGRGGRNTEAFF.

The DNA of the CDR3 is TGTGCCAGCGGCCACTACGAGCAGTACTTC. It codes for CASGHYEQYF. The rearrangement links TRBV6-6 to TRBJ2-7, with D unresolved. V lost 8 bases and J lost 3, with 5 bases in between. The CDR3 contains 10 residues. The germline V gene has CDR1 MNHNY and CDR2 SVGAGI (reference sequence).

This clone is labeled medium-sized. This chain uses TRBV30 with TRBJ1-1, with D unclear. Trimming took off 6 bases at V and 1 base at J, with 9 bases between the two ends. Germline V gene data show CDR1 as GTSNPN and CDR2 as SVGIG (reference sequence). The length of the CDR3 is 12 residues. Here the CDR3 reads CACSRTNTEAFF. CDR3 in DNA: TGTGCCTGCAGCCGAACGAACACTGAAGCTTTCTTT. The full variable domain, its missing parts supplied by reference TRBV30 and TRBJ1-1, is SQTIHQWPATLVQPVGSPLSLECTVEGTSNPNLYWYRQAAGRGLQLLFYSVGIGQISSEVPQNLSASRPQDRQFILSSKKLLLSDSGFYLCACSRTNTEAFFGQGTRLTVV.

This chain joins TRBV11-2 and TRBJ2-5; D remains ambiguous. Per germline, CDR1 SGHAT and CDR2 FQNNGV. The CDR3 is 15 amino acids. Deletions cut 1 base from V and 1 base from J, with 10 bases between. CDR3 loop: CASSLGLGSQETQYF. The CDR3, as DNA: TGTGCCAGCAGCTTAGGTCTGGGCAGCCAAGAGACCCAGTACTTC.

The chain recombines TRBV27 with TRBJ2-7; D remains ambiguous. The CDR3 has 10 amino acids. Trimming removed 11 bases from V and 6 bases from J, with 11 bases in between. The germline V gene has CDR1 MNHEY and CDR2 SMNVEV (reference sequence). CDR3 sequence: CALLYLEQYF. The DNA for the CDR3 is TGTGCCTTATTATACCTCGAGCAGTACTTC.

The gene calls are TRBV4-1 and TRBJ2-7; 8 positions match TRBD1. V trimming: 2 bases; J trimming: 1 base; junction bases outside the gene matches: 19. The CDR3 spans 20 residues. CDR1 is MGHRA, CDR2 YSYEKL, per germline. CDR3 sequence reads: CASSQRVFPGGTGSSYEQYF. In DNA, the CDR3 is TGCGCCAGCAGCCAACGGGTCTTCCCAGGGGGCACAGGGTCTTCCTACGAGCAGTACTTC.

The CDR3 reads CASSREGGRAYGYTF. As DNA, the CDR3 is TGCGCCAGCAGCCGTGAAGGAGGAAGGGCCTATGGCTACACCTTC. The chain is built from TRBV4-1 and TRBJ1-2, with D unresolved. CDR1 is MGHRA, CDR2 YSYEKL, per germline. This CDR3 has 15 amino acids. V lost 4 bases and J 4 bases, leaving 16 bases between the germline ends.